The clone carrying this T cell receptor beta chain was picked up a small number of times. Its target is unknown. Each TCR beta cDNA library carried unique molecular identifiers. TCRdb re-derived calls from the PCR reads in MiXCR, one entry per CDR3 protein. The repertoire includes about 770,000 distinct CDR3 sequences, around 42% of them detected once, and approximately 4.4% sits in the top ten. With 3 bases clipped from V and 10 bases from J, the junction kept 26 bases outside the gene matches. CDR3 size: 20 residues. Per the germline V gene, CDR1 is ENHRY and CDR2 is SYGVKD. These data come from a study of post-analysis software for immune sequencing data. In the study overall: The disease courses spanned relapsing-remitting, secondary progressive and progressive-relapsing forms of multiple sclerosis.

The study's findings and limits: Included in a set of five TRBV segments more frequent in patients than controls were TRBV5-6, TRBV5-1 and TRBV20-1.

This TCR was sampled from a girl under 18 with multiple sclerosis. The specimen sequenced was blood. The chain carries TRBV10-3 and TRBJ2-5, with TRBD2 identical over 10 bases. The CDR3 DNA sequence: TGTGCCATCAGTGAACCCGGGACTAGCGAGGAGGAGAGGCCGCAAGGCCACCAGTACTTC. Its protein is CAISEPGTSEEERPQGHQYF.